This TCR beta chain was sequenced in a study of identical twins. Findings and limits, study-wide: Out-of-frame TCR alpha sharing observed in monozygotic twins exceeded model estimates. Insertions were fewer in abundant cord blood beta clonotypes, whereas memory repertoires showed none of this pattern.

cDNA molecules carried unique molecular identifiers, and template switching added a universal primer site. TCRdb reprocessed the 5' RACE reads with MiXCR, giving one entry per CDR3 protein. The sample shows 1,800,000 or so distinct CDR3 sequences, about 32% of them seen only once. This clonotype was seen only a few times. As yet, its antigen is unknown. Healthy Caucasian individuals made up all the donors. CDR3 length: 14 amino acids. V lost 5 bases to trimming and J lost 2 bases, with 15 bases between them. Germline CDR1 and CDR2: DFQATT and SNEGSKA (reference sequence). The sequenced sample consisted of cord blood. The receptor was derived from a newborn girl in good health. This chain uses TRBV20-1 with TRBJ1-1; D is perhaps TRBD1 (6 bases). The CDR3 protein is CSAPIGGPNTEAFF. The CDR3 coding sequence is TGCAGTGCTCCCATTGGGGGGCCCAACACTGAAGCTTTCTTT.